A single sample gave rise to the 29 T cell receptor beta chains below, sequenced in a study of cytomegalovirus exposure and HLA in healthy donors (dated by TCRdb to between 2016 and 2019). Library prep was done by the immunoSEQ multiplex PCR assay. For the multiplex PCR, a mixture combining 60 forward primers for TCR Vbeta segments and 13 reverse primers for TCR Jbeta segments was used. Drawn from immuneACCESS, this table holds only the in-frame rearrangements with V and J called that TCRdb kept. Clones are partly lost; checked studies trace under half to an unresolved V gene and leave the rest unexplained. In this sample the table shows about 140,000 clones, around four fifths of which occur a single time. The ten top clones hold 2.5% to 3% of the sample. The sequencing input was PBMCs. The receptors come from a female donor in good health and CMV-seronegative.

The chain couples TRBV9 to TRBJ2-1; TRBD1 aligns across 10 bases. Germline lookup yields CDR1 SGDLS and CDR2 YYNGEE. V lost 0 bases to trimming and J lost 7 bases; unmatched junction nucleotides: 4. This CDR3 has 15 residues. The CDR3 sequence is CASSVGQGAGNEQFF. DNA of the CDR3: TGTGCCAGCAGCGTAGGACAGGGGGCGGGAAATGAGCAGTTCTTC.

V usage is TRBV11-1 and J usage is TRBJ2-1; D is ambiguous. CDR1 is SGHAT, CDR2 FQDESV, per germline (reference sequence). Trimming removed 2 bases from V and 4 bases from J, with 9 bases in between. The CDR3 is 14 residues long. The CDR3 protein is CASSLSIVYNEQFF. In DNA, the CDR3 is TGTGCCAGCAGCTTATCAATAGTGTACAATGAGCAGTTCTTC.

As DNA, the CDR3 is TGTGCCACCCTAGAACAGGGGAGACGGACTGAAGCTTTCTTT. It yields the protein CATLEQGRRTEAFF. The chain couples TRBV28 to TRBJ1-1; 7 bases align to TRBD1. V shed 10 bases, J shed 5 bases, and the junction held 13 bases outside the gene matches. Germline CDR1 and CDR2: MDHEN and SYDVKM. This CDR3 spans 14 amino acids.

The CDR3 DNA follows: TGTGCCATCAGCCCTGTAGGGACAGGGCGAGAAAAACTGTTTTTT. This sequence encodes CAISPVGTGREKLFF. J is TRBJ1-4 and V is TRBV10-3; 9 bases map to TRBD1. Per germline, CDR1 ENHRY and CDR2 SYGVKD. V shed 6 bases and J 8 bases; nucleotides not matched to a gene: 10. The length of the CDR3 is 15 residues.

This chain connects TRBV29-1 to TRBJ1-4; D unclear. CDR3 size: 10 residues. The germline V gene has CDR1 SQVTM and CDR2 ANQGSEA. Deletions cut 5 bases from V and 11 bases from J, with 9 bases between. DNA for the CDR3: TGCAGCGTTTTGTTAGAGAAACTGTTTTTT. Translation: CSVLLEKLFF.

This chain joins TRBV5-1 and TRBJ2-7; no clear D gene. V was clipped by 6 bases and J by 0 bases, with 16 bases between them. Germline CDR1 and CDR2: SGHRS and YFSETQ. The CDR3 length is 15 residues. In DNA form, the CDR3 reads TGCGCCAGCACCCCTGAGACACAGAGCTCCTACGAGCAGTACTTC. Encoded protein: CASTPETQSSYEQYF.

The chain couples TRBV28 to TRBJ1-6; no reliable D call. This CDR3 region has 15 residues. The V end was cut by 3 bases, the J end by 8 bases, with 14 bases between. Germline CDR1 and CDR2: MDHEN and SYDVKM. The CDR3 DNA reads TGTGCCAGCAGTTTTACCGGGATCTTTTATTCACCCCTCCACTTT. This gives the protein CASSFTGIFYSPLHF.

The CDR3 reads CASSTIDRGEGNTIYF. The CDR3 nucleotides read TGTGCCAGCAGCACCATCGACAGGGGGGAAGGAAACACCATATATTTT. The chain couples TRBV2 to TRBJ1-3, with TRBD1 identical over 9 bases. Germline trimming cut 6 bases from V and 4 bases from J; bases unmatched to any gene: 10. Germline V gives CDR1 SNHLY, CDR2 FYNNEI. There are 16 residues in the CDR3.

CDR3 residues: CASSIDRAPARTNEKLFF. As DNA, the CDR3 is TGTGCCAGTAGTATAGATCGAGCCCCTGCGAGGACTAATGAAAAACTGTTTTTT. The chain joins TRBV19 to TRBJ1-4; no reliable D call. Germline CDR1 LNHDA, CDR2 SQIVND (reference sequence). V was pared by 0 bases and J by 2 bases, with 16 bases between. This CDR3 spans 18 amino acids.

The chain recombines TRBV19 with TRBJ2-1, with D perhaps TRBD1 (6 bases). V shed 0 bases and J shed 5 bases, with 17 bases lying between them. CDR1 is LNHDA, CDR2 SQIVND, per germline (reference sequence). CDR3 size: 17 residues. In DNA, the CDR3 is TGTGCCAGTAGTATAGATCTGTGGAACAGGGCGGACAATGAGCAGTTCTTC. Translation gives CASSIDLWNRADNEQFF.

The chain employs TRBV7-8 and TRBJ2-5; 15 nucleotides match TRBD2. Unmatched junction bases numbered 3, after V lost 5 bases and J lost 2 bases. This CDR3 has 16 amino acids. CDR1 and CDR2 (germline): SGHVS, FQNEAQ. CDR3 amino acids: CASSLGLAGGQETQYF. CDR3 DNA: TGTGCCAGCAGCCTGGGACTAGCGGGAGGACAAGAGACCCAGTACTTC.

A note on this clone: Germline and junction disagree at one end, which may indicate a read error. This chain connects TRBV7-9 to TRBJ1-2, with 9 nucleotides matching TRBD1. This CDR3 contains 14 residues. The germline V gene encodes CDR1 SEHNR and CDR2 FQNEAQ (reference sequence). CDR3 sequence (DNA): TGTGCCAGCACCACACAGGGGGCACATTATGGCTACCCCTTC. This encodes CASTTQGAHYGYPF.

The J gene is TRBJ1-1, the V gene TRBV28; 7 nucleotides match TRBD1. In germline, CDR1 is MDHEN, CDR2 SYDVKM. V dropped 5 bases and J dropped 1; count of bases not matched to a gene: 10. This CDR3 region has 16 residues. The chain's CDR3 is CASSVSRQGRNTEAFF. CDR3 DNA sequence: TGTGCCAGCAGTGTCTCAAGACAGGGTCGGAACACTGAAGCTTTCTTT.

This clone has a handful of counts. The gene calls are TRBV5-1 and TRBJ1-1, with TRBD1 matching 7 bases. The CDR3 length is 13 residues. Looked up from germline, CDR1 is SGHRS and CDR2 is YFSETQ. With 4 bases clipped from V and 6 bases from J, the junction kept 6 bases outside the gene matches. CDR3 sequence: CASSQQGLAEAFF. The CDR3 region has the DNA TGCGCCAGCAGCCAACAGGGGCTTGCTGAAGCTTTCTTT.

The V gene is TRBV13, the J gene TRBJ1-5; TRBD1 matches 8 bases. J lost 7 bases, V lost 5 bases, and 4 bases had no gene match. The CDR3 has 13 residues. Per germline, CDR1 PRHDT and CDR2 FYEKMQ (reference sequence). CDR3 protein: CASSQDRVQPQHF. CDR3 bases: TGTGCCAGCAGCCAGGACAGGGTCCAGCCCCAGCATTTT.

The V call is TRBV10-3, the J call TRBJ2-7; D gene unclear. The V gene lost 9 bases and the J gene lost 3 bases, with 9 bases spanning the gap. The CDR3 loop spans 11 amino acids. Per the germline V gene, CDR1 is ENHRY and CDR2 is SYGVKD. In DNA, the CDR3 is TGTGCCATTGGGCCTGACTACGAGCAGTACTTC. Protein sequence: CAIGPDYEQYF.

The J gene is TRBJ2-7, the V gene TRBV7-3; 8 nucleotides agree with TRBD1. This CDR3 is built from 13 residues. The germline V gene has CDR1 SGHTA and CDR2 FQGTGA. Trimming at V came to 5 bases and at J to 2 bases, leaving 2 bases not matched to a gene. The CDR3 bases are TGTGCCAGCAGCAGGGGACAGGCCTACGAGCAGTACTTC. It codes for CASSRGQAYEQYF.

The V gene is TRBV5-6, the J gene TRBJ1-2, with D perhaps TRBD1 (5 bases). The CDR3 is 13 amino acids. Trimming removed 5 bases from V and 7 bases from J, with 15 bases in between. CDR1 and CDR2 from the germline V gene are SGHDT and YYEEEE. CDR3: CASRISGACGYTF. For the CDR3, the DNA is TGTGCCAGCAGGATTAGCGGGGCATGTGGCTACACCTTC. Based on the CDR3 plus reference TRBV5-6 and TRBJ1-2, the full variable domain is DAGVTQSPTHLIKTRGQQVTLRCSPKSGHDTVSWYQQALGQGPQFIFQYYEEEERQRGNFPDRFSGHQFPNYSSELNVNALLLGDSALYLCASRISGACGYTFGSGTRLTVV.

CDR3: CSVGVGGTQQETQYF. The CDR3 DNA sequence: TGCAGCGTTGGGGTGGGGGGTACGCAGCAAGAGACCCAGTACTTC. This rearrangement joins TRBV29-1 to TRBJ2-5, with a tentative D call TRBD2 (6 bases). Per germline, CDR1 SQVTM and CDR2 ANQGSEA. V lost 4 bases and J 2 bases, leaving 17 bases between the germline ends. The CDR3 is made up of 15 amino acids.

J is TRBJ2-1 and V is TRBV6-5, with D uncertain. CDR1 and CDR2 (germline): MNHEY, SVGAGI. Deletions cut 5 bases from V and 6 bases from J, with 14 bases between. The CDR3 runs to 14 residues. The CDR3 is CASSPAGVFNEQFF. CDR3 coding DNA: TGTGCCAGCAGTCCCGCCGGAGTATTCAATGAGCAGTTCTTC.

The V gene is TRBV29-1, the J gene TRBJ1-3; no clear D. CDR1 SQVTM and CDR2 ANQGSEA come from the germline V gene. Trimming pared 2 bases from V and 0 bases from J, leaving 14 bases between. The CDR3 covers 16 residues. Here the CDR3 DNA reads TGCAGCGTTGAAACGGGAACGGGCTTCTCTGGAAACACCATATATTTT. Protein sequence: CSVETGTGFSGNTIYF.

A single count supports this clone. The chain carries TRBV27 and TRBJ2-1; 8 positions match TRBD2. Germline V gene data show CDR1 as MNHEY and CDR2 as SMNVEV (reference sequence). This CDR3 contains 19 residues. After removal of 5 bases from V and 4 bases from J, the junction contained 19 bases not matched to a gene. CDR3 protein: CASSPPGPWRGESYNEQFF. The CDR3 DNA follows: TGTGCCAGCAGTCCTCCGGGGCCCTGGCGGGGGGAGAGTTACAATGAGCAGTTCTTC.

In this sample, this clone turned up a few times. The CDR3 protein is CAWSVGQPYEQYF. The CDR3 DNA follows: TGTGCCTGGAGTGTTGGACAGCCCTACGAGCAGTACTTC. The chain is built from TRBV30 and TRBJ2-7, with D possibly matching TRBD1 (6 bases). V gave up 0 bases and J gave up 2 bases, with 8 bases separating them. The CDR3 runs to 13 residues. Germline-derived CDR1 and CDR2 are GTSNPN and SVGIG (reference sequence).

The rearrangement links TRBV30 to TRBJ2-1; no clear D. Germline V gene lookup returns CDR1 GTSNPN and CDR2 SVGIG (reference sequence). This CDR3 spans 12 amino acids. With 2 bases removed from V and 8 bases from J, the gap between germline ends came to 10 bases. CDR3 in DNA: TGTGCCTGGAGTCCCTCAAGCGATGAGCAGTTCTTC. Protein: CAWSPSSDEQFF.

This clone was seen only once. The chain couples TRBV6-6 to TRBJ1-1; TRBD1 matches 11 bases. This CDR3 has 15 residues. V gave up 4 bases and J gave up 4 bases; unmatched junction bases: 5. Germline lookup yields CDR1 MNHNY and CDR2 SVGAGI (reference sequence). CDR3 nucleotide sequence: TGTGCCAGCAGTTCGACGGACAGGGGGCTCACTGAAGCTTTCTTT. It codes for CASSSTDRGLTEAFF.

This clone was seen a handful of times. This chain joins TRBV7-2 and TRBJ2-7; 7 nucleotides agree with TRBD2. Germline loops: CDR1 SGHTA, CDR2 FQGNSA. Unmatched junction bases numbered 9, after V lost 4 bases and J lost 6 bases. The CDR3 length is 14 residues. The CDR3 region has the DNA TGTGCCAGCAGCTCCCCGGGACTAACCCGCGAGCAGTACTTC. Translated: CASSSPGLTREQYF.

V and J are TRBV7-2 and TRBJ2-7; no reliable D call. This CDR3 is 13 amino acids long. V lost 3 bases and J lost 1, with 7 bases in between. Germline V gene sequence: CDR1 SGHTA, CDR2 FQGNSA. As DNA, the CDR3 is TGTGCCAGCAGCTTTCTCGGTTCCTACGAGCAGTACTTC. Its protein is CASSFLGSYEQYF.

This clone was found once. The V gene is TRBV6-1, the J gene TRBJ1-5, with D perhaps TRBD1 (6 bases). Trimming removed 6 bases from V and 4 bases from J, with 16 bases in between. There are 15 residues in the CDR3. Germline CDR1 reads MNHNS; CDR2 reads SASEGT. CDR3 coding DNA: TGTGCCAGCAGGCCCGCAGGGGTGGTGAATCAGCCCCAGCATTTT. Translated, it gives CASRPAGVVNQPQHF.

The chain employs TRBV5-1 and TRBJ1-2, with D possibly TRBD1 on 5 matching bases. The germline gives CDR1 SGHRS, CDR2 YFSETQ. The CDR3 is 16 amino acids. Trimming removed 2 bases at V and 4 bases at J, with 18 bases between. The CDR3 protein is CASSFYRGSRLYGYTF. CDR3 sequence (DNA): TGCGCCAGCAGCTTTTACCGGGGGTCCCGTCTCTATGGCTACACCTTC. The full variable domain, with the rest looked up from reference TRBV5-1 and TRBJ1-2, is KAGVTQTPRYLIKTRGQQVTLSCSPISGHRSVSWYQQTPGQGLQFLFEYFSETQRNKGNFPGRFSGRQFSNSRSEMNVSTLELGDSALYLCASSFYRGSRLYGYTFGSGTRLTVV.